This entry describes one T cell receptor (beta chain). Its antigen is unidentified. Included were adult ileal or ileocolonic Crohn's patients indicated for ileocolonic resection. The protocol was immunoSEQ multiplex PCR, while the TCRdb copy is restricted to in-frame clones and leaves out a portion. The data contain about 5,000 clones, approximately 80% of them singletons. These data come from a study of T cell repertoires in ileal Crohn's disease. General study points: Clonality above 26.8% at surgery always came with endoscopic recurrence.

V lost 5 bases and J lost 5, with 15 bases in between. Germline loops: CDR1 SGHAT, CDR2 FQNNGV. This CDR3 spans 15 amino acids. Input material: ileal tissue. This chain uses TRBV11-2 with TRBJ1-4; a weak D match, TRBD1 (5 bases). This receptor was taken from an adult with Crohn's disease. The CDR3 DNA is TGTGCCAGCAGCCAGAATCAGGCAGGGAATGAAAAACTGTTTTTT. This translates into CASSQNQAGNEKLFF.